This TCR beta chain appears in the sequencing data of a study of blood T cell repertoires in COVID-19 (dated by TCRdb to about 2020). Broadly, across the study: The collaborator samples originated in the United States, Italy and Spain and spanned the acute and convalescent phases of COVID-19. The prospective study material was composed of cDNA or gDNA derived from T cells, B-cell-depleted T cells, or PBMCs. The dataset comprised deeply sampled blood TCRbeta repertoires from subjects exposed to, actively infected with, or recovered from COVID-19. A freely available public database, intended as a resource for researchers studying the immune response to SARS-CoV-2, is where the repertoires were released. The samples were drawn from two sources: the first 160 participants of the ongoing ImmuneRACE study, and over 1,000 subjects contributed by 6 global collaborators. The sample metadata nearly always contained a de-identified subject ID, COVID-19 status, age in years and sex. Where available, HLA class I and class II types were obtained from metadata supplied by the sample provider rather than from assay-based typing. General findings and caveats noted by the study authors: The amount of clinical and demographic metadata varied by source and participant and was provided uncurated.

TCRbeta CDR3 regions were amplified from genomic DNA using the immunoSEQ Assay, a bias-controlled multiplex PCR. The study's processing was this. The number of nucleated cells in each sample was estimated from the amplification of reference gene primers within the assay. To quantify the absolute abundance of each unique TCRbeta CDR3 rearrangement, sequence reads were collapsed and filtered. For each sample, productive Simpson clonality was calculated by taking the square root of Simpson's diversity index across productive rearrangements. TCRdb obtained this table from immuneACCESS and retained in-frame rearrangements with V and J assigned. These tables miss some clones; where compared with another copy, unresolved V genes account for less than half of the shortfall, and the remainder is unexplained. From that table come the V and J calls and clone size; the DNA was used to work out D and trimming. The sample profile shows 35,000 to 50,000 clones; approximately 80% of them were found once. The top ten hold around 60% of the sample.

Collaborating institutions collected whole blood in K2EDTA tubes following their own protocols. For TCRbeta analysis, collaborators shipped samples as frozen whole blood, isolated PBMCs, or DNA extracted from either of those sample types. Trimming at the junction amounts to 8 bases on V and 1 base on J, and the germline ends lie 11 bases apart. From cysteine to phenylalanine, the CDR3 is 13 amino acids long. CDR3 DNA is the only sequence kept; it has 39 bases, read in frame from the first base. The germline V gene specifies ENHRY as CDR1 and SYGVKD as CDR2. With regard to this clone: Its target antigen remains unknown. One base away there is no much larger clone; base qualities are not given.

The TCR originated in a man older than 75 with acute or convalescent COVID-19. The chain is assembled from TRBV10-3 and TRBJ1-1, with no reliable assignment of the D segment. The specimen sequenced was peripheral blood. The CDR3: CAIRGRENTEAFF. The bases read TGTGCCATCCGTGGGCGGGAGAACACTGAAGCTTTCTTT.